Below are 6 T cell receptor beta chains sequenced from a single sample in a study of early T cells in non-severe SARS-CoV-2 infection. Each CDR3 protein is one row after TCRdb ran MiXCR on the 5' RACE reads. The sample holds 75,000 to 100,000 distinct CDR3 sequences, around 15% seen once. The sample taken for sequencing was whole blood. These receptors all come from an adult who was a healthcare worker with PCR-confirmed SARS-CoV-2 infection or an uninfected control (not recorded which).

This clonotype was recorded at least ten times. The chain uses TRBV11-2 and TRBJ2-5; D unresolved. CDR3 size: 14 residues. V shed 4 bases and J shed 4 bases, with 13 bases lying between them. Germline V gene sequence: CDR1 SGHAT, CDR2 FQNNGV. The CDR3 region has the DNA TGTGCCAGCAGCTCAATCGCCAGAGCAGAGACCCAGTACTTC. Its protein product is CASSSIARAETQYF.

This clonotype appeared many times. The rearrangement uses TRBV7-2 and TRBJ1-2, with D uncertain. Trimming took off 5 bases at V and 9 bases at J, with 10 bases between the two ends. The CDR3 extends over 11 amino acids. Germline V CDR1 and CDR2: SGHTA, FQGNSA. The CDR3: CASSLIQRYTF. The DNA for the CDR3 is TGTGCCAGCAGCCTAATACAGCGCTACACCTTC.

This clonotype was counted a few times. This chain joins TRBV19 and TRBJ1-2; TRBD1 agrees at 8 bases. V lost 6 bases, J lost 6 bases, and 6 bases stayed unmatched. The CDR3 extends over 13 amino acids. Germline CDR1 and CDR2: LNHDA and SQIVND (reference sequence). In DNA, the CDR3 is TGTGCCAGTAGCCAGGGGGCCCAGGATGGCTACACCTTC. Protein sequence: CASSQGAQDGYTF.

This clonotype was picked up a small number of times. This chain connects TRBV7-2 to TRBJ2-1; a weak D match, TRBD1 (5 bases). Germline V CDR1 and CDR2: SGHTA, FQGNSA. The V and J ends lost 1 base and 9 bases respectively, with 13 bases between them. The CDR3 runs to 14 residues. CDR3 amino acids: CASSLGLGHSEQFF. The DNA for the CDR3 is TGTGCCAGCAGCTTAGGGCTGGGGCACAGTGAGCAGTTCTTC.

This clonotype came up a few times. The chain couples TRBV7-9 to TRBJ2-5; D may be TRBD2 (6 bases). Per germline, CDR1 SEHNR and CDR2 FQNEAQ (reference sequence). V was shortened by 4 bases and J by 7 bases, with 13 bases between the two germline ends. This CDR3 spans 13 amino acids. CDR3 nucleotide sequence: TGTGCCAGCAGCTGGGACTTCCGAGGGACCCAGTACTTC. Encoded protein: CASSWDFRGTQYF.

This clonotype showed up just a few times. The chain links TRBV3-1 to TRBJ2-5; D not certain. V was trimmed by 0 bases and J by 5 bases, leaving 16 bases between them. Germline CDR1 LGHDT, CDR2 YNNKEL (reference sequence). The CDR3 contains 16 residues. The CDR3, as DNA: TGTGCCAGCAGCCAAGATACCGGACCTAGTGAGGAGACCCAGTACTTC. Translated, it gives CASSQDTGPSEETQYF.